This TCR beta chain is drawn from a study of T cells in Graves' hyperthyroidism and ophthalmopathy. Overall study: Peripheral blood draws took place at initial diagnosis, ahead of any treatment. General study points: The authors' 13 V-J model separated ophthalmopathy from stable hyperthyroidism. Most thyroid clonotypes with frequency above 0.001 were detected in blood.

Germline lookup yields CDR1 SEHNR and CDR2 FQNEAQ (reference sequence). This CDR3 spans 18 amino acids. With V trimmed by 5 bases and J by 0 bases, 9 bases remained unmatched. Diagnoses rested on clinical symptoms, serum thyroxine and TRAb, thyroid ultrasound and orbital computed tomography. The sample holds a few counts of this clonotype. What it binds is unknown. Researchers amplified the TCR beta CDR3 regions from RNA transcripts. Primed by the HTBI set, a first-round RT-PCR was run on the TCR CDR3. TCRdb independently ran MiXCR on the multiplex PCR reads; one entry per CDR3 protein. The sample carries hundreds of thousands of distinct CDR3 sequences, approximately 19% recorded once.

The gene calls are TRBV7-9 and TRBJ2-6, with TRBD1 matching over 8 bases. The sample taken for sequencing was blood. The origin of this receptor is a woman aged 45-60 years with Graves' hyperthyroidism that later progressed to Graves' ophthalmopathy. CDR3 sequence: CASSPDRAAYSGANVLTF. The CDR3 bases are TGTGCCAGCAGCCCGGACAGGGCCGCCTACTCTGGGGCCAACGTCCTGACTTTC.